What follows are 32 T cell receptor beta chains derived from one specimen sequenced in a study of blood T cell repertoires in COVID-19. Sequencing was performed with immunoSEQ multiplex PCR; in TCRdb, only in-frame clones are kept and a portion is missing. The sample yields hundreds of thousands of clones, over 75% seen once. Sequencing input: PBMCs or T cells enriched from blood (not recorded which). These receptors were obtained from a woman aged 40 to 50 with acute COVID-19.

V is TRBV7-2 and J is TRBJ1-2, with D possibly TRBD1 on 6 matching bases. The germline V and J ends were trimmed by 2 bases and 2 bases, with 9 bases remaining between them. The CDR3 runs to 14 residues. CDR1 is SGHTA, CDR2 FQGNSA, per germline. CDR3 in DNA: TGTGCCAGCAGCTTACAGGGGCCCAACTATGGCTACACCTTC. This codes for CASSLQGPNYGYTF.

The sample holds one count of this clone. The V and J genes are TRBV5-1 and TRBJ1-5; D call uncertain. The V end was cut by 1 base, the J end by 5 bases, with 7 bases between. This CDR3 has 13 residues. Germline lookup yields CDR1 SGHRS and CDR2 YFSETQ. The CDR3 DNA reads as TGCGCCAGCAGCTTGAATTCCGATCAGCCCCAGCATTTT. Translating it yields CASSLNSDQPQHF.

This clone has just one count. The genes are TRBV5-4 and TRBJ2-3, with no clear D. The V end lost 1 base, the J end lost 6 bases, and 9 bases lay between the germline ends. Germline V gene sequence: CDR1 SGHNT, CDR2 YYREEE (reference sequence). This CDR3 region has 13 residues. The CDR3 DNA is TGTGCCAGCAGCTTGTCATTTCGGGATACGCAGTATTTT. This codes for CASSLSFRDTQYF.

V usage is TRBV7-2 and J usage is TRBJ2-1; D is unclear. Trimming cost V 3 bases and J 7 bases, with 4 bases left between them. In germline, CDR1 is SGHTA, CDR2 FQGNSA. The CDR3 consists of 11 residues. The chain's CDR3 is CASSFYNEQFF. CDR3 DNA: TGTGCCAGCAGCTTTTATAATGAGCAGTTCTTC.

This rearrangement joins TRBV5-1 to TRBJ1-1, with 8 bases that match TRBD1. Trimming removed 5 bases from V and 4 bases from J; junction bases left unmatched: 7. The length of the CDR3 is 14 residues. Germline lookup yields CDR1 SGHRS and CDR2 YFSETQ. The CDR3 loop reads CASSSTGGSTEAFF. The CDR3 DNA follows: TGCGCCAGCAGTTCTACAGGGGGGAGCACTGAAGCTTTCTTT.

This clone has a handful of counts. The genes are TRBV29-1 and TRBJ2-7, with TRBD1 identical over 7 bases. With V trimmed by 4 bases and J by 3 bases, 6 bases remained unmatched. This CDR3 has 13 amino acids. Germline V gives CDR1 SQVTM, CDR2 ANQGSEA. The CDR3 protein is CSVVTGRNYEQYF. CDR3 coding DNA: TGCAGCGTTGTGACAGGGCGGAACTACGAGCAGTACTTC.

The chain links TRBV5-1 to TRBJ2-4; maybe TRBD2 (6 bases). V lost 0 bases and J 5 bases, leaving 15 bases between the germline ends. Looked up from germline, CDR1 is SGHRS and CDR2 is YFSETQ. CDR3 length: 16 residues. CDR3: CASSLDGVAVQNIQYF. CDR3 nucleotide sequence: TGCGCCAGCAGCTTGGATGGGGTAGCGGTTCAAAACATTCAGTACTTC.

The genes are TRBV7-8 and TRBJ1-5, with 7 bases fitting TRBD1. Germline CDR1 and CDR2: SGHVS and FQNEAQ. The CDR3 consists of 14 residues. V shed 8 bases and J 5 bases; nucleotides not matched to a gene: 9. The CDR3 is CASVGRGDHQPQHF. The CDR3 nucleotides read TGTGCCAGCGTGGGCAGGGGGGATCATCAGCCCCAGCATTTT.

The gene calls are TRBV29-1 and TRBJ1-3; no firm D call. Germline values: CDR1 SQVTM, CDR2 ANQGSEA. This CDR3 has 11 amino acids. Between the trimmed V and J ends, which lost 4 bases and 4 bases, there was a span of 5 bases. CDR3 nucleotides: TGCAGCGTTGGTCAGGGAAACACCATATATTTT. It specifies CSVGQGNTIYF.

The chain carries TRBV4-1 and TRBJ2-7, with D possibly TRBD2 on 5 matching bases. The CDR3 covers 15 residues. Per the germline V gene, CDR1 is MGHRA and CDR2 is YSYEKL. V dropped 0 bases and J dropped 2 bases, with 11 bases sitting between them. The chain's CDR3 is CASSQEAASTYEQYF. The CDR3 nucleotides are TGCGCCAGCAGCCAAGAAGCGGCTTCCACCTACGAGCAGTACTTC.

V usage is TRBV5-1 and J usage is TRBJ1-3; tentative D call: TRBD1 (6 bases). Trimming removed 0 bases at V and 2 bases at J, with 18 bases between. Germline V gene data show CDR1 as SGHRS and CDR2 as YFSETQ. This CDR3 has 18 amino acids. CDR3 in amino acids: CASSLAPQGSNAGNTIYF. In nucleotides, the CDR3 is TGCGCCAGCAGCTTGGCTCCACAGGGAAGCAACGCTGGAAACACCATATATTTT. The variable domain in full, with the rest retrieved from reference TRBV5-1 and TRBJ1-3, is KAGVTQTPRYLIKTRGQQVTLSCSPISGHRSVSWYQQTPGQGLQFLFEYFSETQRNKGNFPGRFSGRQFSNSRSEMNVSTLELGDSALYLCASSLAPQGSNAGNTIYFGEGSWLTVV.

V usage is TRBV7-9 and J usage is TRBJ2-7; perhaps TRBD1 as D (6 bases). The CDR3 length is 15 residues. Germline lookup yields CDR1 SEHNR and CDR2 FQNEAQ (reference sequence). The ends were cut back, 1 base at V and 2 bases at J, with 12 bases in the middle. The CDR3 DNA reads TGTGCCAGCAGCTTAGTTAGGACAGCCACCTACGAGCAGTACTTC. This codes for CASSLVRTATYEQYF. Full variable domain (remainder filled in from reference TRBV7-9 and TRBJ2-7): DTGVSQNPRHKITKRGQNVTFRCDPISEHNRLYWYRQTLGQGPEFLTYFQNEAQLEKSRLLSDRFSAERPKGSFSTLEIQRTEQGDSAMYLCASSLVRTATYEQYFGPGTRLTVT.

This chain uses TRBV29-1 with TRBJ1-5; the D gene is possibly TRBD1 (5 bases). This CDR3 has 14 residues. Germline V CDR1 and CDR2: SQVTM, ANQGSEA. Trimming cost V 4 bases and J 5 bases, with 15 bases left between them. The CDR3 sequence is CSVVTGGIDQPQHF. The CDR3 nucleotides read TGCAGCGTTGTAACCGGGGGAATAGATCAGCCCCAGCATTTT.

This clone occurred once. V is TRBV27 and J is TRBJ2-7; D is possibly TRBD1 (6 bases). V was trimmed by 5 bases and J by 3 bases, leaving 11 bases between them. CDR1 MNHEY and CDR2 SMNVEV come from the germline V gene (reference sequence). The CDR3 loop spans 13 amino acids. This CDR3 is CASSLGTIYEQYF. CDR3 DNA sequence: TGTGCCAGCAGTCTCGGGACAATCTACGAGCAGTACTTC.

This clone was seen once. V usage is TRBV7-9 and J usage is TRBJ1-2, with D possibly matching TRBD1 (6 bases). The V end lost 1 base, the J end lost 5 bases, and 17 bases lay between the germline ends. Germline V CDR1 and CDR2: SEHNR, FQNEAQ (reference sequence). The CDR3 is 16 residues long. This CDR3 reads CASSLENRVLSYGYTF. The CDR3 region has the DNA TGTGCCAGCAGCTTAGAAAACAGGGTTTTATCTTATGGCTACACCTTC.

This clone appeared a few times. The chain carries TRBV5-4 and TRBJ1-6; TRBD1 agrees at 7 bases. The CDR3 is 19 amino acids. The ends lost 4 bases at V and 0 bases at J; junction bases unmatched: 13. Germline V gene data show CDR1 as SGHNT and CDR2 as YYREEE (reference sequence). The chain's CDR3 is CASSPTGTASSSYNSPLHF. CDR3 bases: TGTGCCAGCAGCCCAACCGGGACAGCCTCAAGCTCCTATAATTCACCCCTCCACTTT.

This clone was recorded once. The rearrangement uses TRBV7-2 and TRBJ2-6; D is unclear. The CDR3 has 13 amino acids. Germline CDR1 is SGHTA and CDR2 is FQGNSA. Trimming pared 5 bases from V and 2 bases from J, leaving 4 bases between. The CDR3 reads CASSLAGANVLTF. The CDR3, as DNA: TGTGCCAGCAGCCTTGCTGGGGCCAACGTCCTGACTTTC.

This clone was picked up a small number of times. The rearrangement links TRBV9 to TRBJ1-6; no definite D call. Per the germline V gene, CDR1 is SGDLS and CDR2 is YYNGEE. This CDR3 has 14 amino acids. V lost 3 bases, J lost 7 bases, and 11 bases lay in between. In nucleotides, the CDR3 is TGTGCCAGCAGCGGAGGACTGATAAATTCACCCCTCCACTTT. It is translated as CASSGGLINSPLHF.

The chain carries TRBV30 and TRBJ1-3, with D possibly matching TRBD1 (5 bases). The CDR3 runs to 16 residues. Germline CDR1 GTSNPN, CDR2 SVGIG (reference sequence). V was cut by 0 bases and J by 0 bases, with 12 bases left in between. The CDR3 DNA reads TGTGCCTGGAGTGTGGGGGGTCTTCTCTCTGGAAACACCATATATTTT. It yields the protein CAWSVGGLLSGNTIYF.

The rearrangement uses TRBV5-1 and TRBJ2-7, with TRBD1 matching over 10 bases. This CDR3 spans 17 amino acids. Germline values: CDR1 SGHRS, CDR2 YFSETQ. The ends lost 3 bases at V and 2 bases at J; junction bases unmatched: 11. CDR3 bases: TGCGCCAGCAGCTACCGACAGGGGGCGCTTATTCCCTACGAGCAGTACTTC. Translated: CASSYRQGALIPYEQYF.

The J gene is TRBJ2-7, the V gene TRBV28; possibly TRBD1 for D (6 bases). This CDR3 contains 13 residues. Trimming took off 10 bases at V and 0 bases at J, with 13 bases between the two ends. The V gene's germline CDR1 is MDHEN and CDR2 SYDVKM. In DNA, the CDR3 is TGTGCCACCACAGGGATCGACTCCTACGAGCAGTACTTC. This sequence encodes CATTGIDSYEQYF. Variable domain in full (rest from reference TRBV28 and TRBJ2-7): DVKVTQSSRYLVKRTGEKVFLECVQDMDHENMFWYRQDPGLGLRLIYFSYDVKMKEKGDIPEGYSVSREKKERFSLILESASTNQTSMYLCATTGIDSYEQYFGPGTRLTVT.

The V and J genes are TRBV5-1 and TRBJ1-1, with 7 nucleotides matching TRBD1. The CDR3 is made up of 14 amino acids. Per the germline V gene, CDR1 is SGHRS and CDR2 is YFSETQ. The ends lost 3 bases at V and 5 bases at J; junction bases unmatched: 7. CDR3 sequence: CASSSLVQGTEAFF. CDR3 nucleotide sequence: TGCGCCAGCAGCTCTCTCGTACAGGGGACTGAAGCTTTCTTT.

This clone turned up a few times. The chain combines TRBV7-2 with TRBJ1-5, with TRBD1 matching over 9 bases. The V segment lost 5 bases and the J segment 6 bases; nucleotides outside the gene matches: 8. CDR3 length equals 15 residues. The germline V gene has CDR1 SGHTA and CDR2 FQGNSA. The CDR3 is CASSRGQGGSQPQHF. The DNA of the CDR3 is TGTGCCAGCAGCCGGGGACAGGGTGGAAGTCAGCCCCAGCATTTT.

CDR3 sequence reads: CAWSGVPGGTEAFF. The CDR3 DNA sequence: TGTGCCTGGAGTGGCGTTCCAGGAGGCACTGAAGCTTTCTTT. V usage is TRBV30 and J usage is TRBJ1-1; D remains unclear. V was shortened by 1 base and J by 4 bases, with 13 bases between the two germline ends. The CDR3 has 14 amino acids. Germline lookup yields CDR1 GTSNPN and CDR2 SVGIG (reference sequence).

The chain links TRBV5-1 to TRBJ1-3; the D gene is possibly TRBD1 (6 bases). Trimming stripped 5 bases from V and 0 bases from J, with 9 bases between. This CDR3 has 14 amino acids. In germline, CDR1 is SGHRS, CDR2 YFSETQ. CDR3 amino acids: CASSTGSSGNTIYF. The CDR3 DNA follows: TGCGCCAGCAGTACAGGGAGCTCTGGAAACACCATATATTTT.

The J gene is TRBJ2-3, the V gene TRBV29-1, with 8 bases identical to TRBD2. Losses at the gene ends were 3 bases for V and 3 bases for J; bases not matched to a gene: 5. Germline V gene lookup returns CDR1 SQVTM and CDR2 ANQGSEA. The CDR3 loop spans 14 amino acids. The CDR3 bases are TGCAGCGTTGATGGCGGGGGGAATACAGATACGCAGTATTTT. It yields the protein CSVDGGGNTDTQYF.

J is TRBJ2-2 and V is TRBV2; 8 bases agree with TRBD1. The J segment lost 1 base and the V segment lost 4 bases, leaving 5 bases of the junction unmatched. CDR3 length: 16 amino acids. The V gene's germline CDR1 is SNHLY and CDR2 FYNNEI. CDR3 sequence: CASSVLGTGNTGELFF. CDR3 bases: TGTGCCAGCAGTGTTCTAGGGACAGGGAACACCGGGGAGCTGTTTTTT.

Points on this clone: Other DNA sequences of this sample code for an identical CDR3. This sequence joins TRBV12-3 or TRBV12-4 and TRBJ1-1, with TRBD1 as a possible D gene (5 bases). Trimming cost V 3 bases and J 2 bases, with 7 bases left between them. This CDR3 has 13 amino acids. CDR3 loop: CASSFGGNTEAFF. The CDR3 DNA follows: TGTGCCAGCAGTTTCGGGGGAAACACTGAAGCTTTCTTT.

The chain joins TRBV24-1 to TRBJ1-4; TRBD1 is a possible D gene (6 bases). The germline V gene has CDR1 KGHDR and CDR2 SFDVKD. CDR3 length: 15 amino acids. V gave up 3 bases and J gave up 4 bases, with 11 bases separating them. The CDR3: CATSDRGADNEKLFF. The CDR3 DNA sequence: TGTGCCACCAGTGATCGGGGGGCGGATAATGAAAAACTGTTTTTT.

There are a few counts of this clone. This chain links TRBV10-3 with TRBJ2-1; TRBD2 aligns across 15 bases. Germline values: CDR1 ENHRY, CDR2 SYGVKD. CDR3 length equals 19 residues. After removal of 0 bases from V and 7 bases from J, the junction contained 10 bases not matched to a gene. As DNA, the CDR3 is TGTGCCATCAGTGAGTCGATTCGCCCCGGGACTAGCGGGGGGAATGAGCAGTTCTTC. This encodes CAISESIRPGTSGGNEQFF.

The gene calls are TRBV30 and TRBJ2-1; tentatively, D is TRBD2 (5 bases). There are 13 residues in the CDR3. Per germline, CDR1 GTSNPN and CDR2 SVGIG (reference sequence). V was pared by 3 bases and J by 5 bases, with 11 bases between. The CDR3 nucleotides read TGTGCCTGGAGCCCGCGGGCGGACAATGAGCAGTTCTTC. Protein sequence: CAWSPRADNEQFF.

The count of this clone is one. The rearrangement uses TRBV11-2 and TRBJ2-2; no reliable D call. V was shortened by 5 bases and J by 4 bases, with 8 bases between the two germline ends. Germline CDR1 is SGHAT and CDR2 is FQNNGV. This CDR3 region has 13 residues. Here the CDR3 DNA reads TGTGCCAGCAGCCCCGAACTCACCGGGGAGCTGTTTTTT. It codes for CASSPELTGELFF.